Listed below are T cell receptor beta chains from one sample, sequenced in a study of CD8+ T cells in alopecia areata. Method: immunoSEQ multiplex PCR; TCRdb's copy keeps in-frame clones and lacks some. The sample has about 130,000 clones, about 60% seen once. Specimen: CD4+ T cells sorted from blood, collected at week 0. These receptors came from a human donor with alopecia areata. Both conserved end residues are part of each CDR3. A D gene is named only where the DNA matches it firmly. Some rows have no size entry. The others give once, few or many, or a class for an expanded clone.

clone size	V gene	J gene	D gene	CDR3 protein	CDR3 DNA
NA	TRBV25-1	TRBJ2-7	NA	CASSSGDYEQYF	TGTGCCAGCAGCTCAGGTGACTACGAGCAGTACTTC
once	TRBV29-1	TRBJ2-7	NA	CSVARGAYEQYF	TGCAGCGTCGCTCGGGGGGCATACGAGCAGTACTTC
NA	TRBV6-5	TRBJ2-7	TRBD2	CASRSGAVSSYEQYF	TGTGCCAGCAGAAGCGGGGCGGTTAGCTCCTACGAGCAGTACTTC
few	TRBV11-2	TRBJ2-5	NA	CASSPKGGSVQETQYF	TGTGCCAGCAGCCCCAAAGGGGGTAGCGTCCAAGAGACCCAGTACTTC
NA	TRBV6-6	TRBJ2-1	NA	CASGPGANEQFF	TGTGCCAGCGGGCCGGGGGCTAATGAGCAGTTCTTC
NA	TRBV5-4	TRBJ2-4	TRBD1	CASSLRQGADIQYF	TGTGCCAGCAGCTTGCGACAGGGGGCAGACATTCAGTACTTC
many	TRBV5-1	TRBJ2-1	NA	CASSLEGTLSGNEQFF	TGCGCCAGCAGCTTGGAAGGGACTTTGTCGGGCAATGAGCAGTTCTTC
NA	TRBV4-1	TRBJ2-2	NA	CASSQKGPPGELFF	TGCGCCAGCAGCCAAAAAGGTCCCCCCGGGGAGCTGTTTTTT
few	TRBV29-1	TRBJ2-5	NA	CSVGPGLQTQYF	TGCAGCGTTGGACCAGGACTTCAGACCCAGTACTTC
NA	TRBV30	TRBJ2-7	NA	CAWSVFSWGTYEQYF	TGTGCCTGGAGTGTATTCTCCTGGGGGACCTACGAGCAGTACTTC
NA	TRBV4-1	TRBJ1-2	NA	CASRGAGLSNYGYTF	TGCGCCAGCAGGGGGGCCGGCCTCTCTAACTATGGCTACACCTTC
NA	TRBV28	TRBJ2-7	NA	CASSPGSSYEQYF	TGTGCCAGCAGCCCAGGGAGTTCCTACGAGCAGTACTTC
NA	TRBV11-2	TRBJ1-5	NA	CASSSLTGYRNQPQHF	TGTGCCAGCAGCTCCCTCACAGGGTACCGCAATCAGCCCCAGCATTTT
NA	TRBV6-5	TRBJ1-5	NA	CATRRAGYNNQPQHF	TGTGCCACCAGGCGGGCGGGATACAACAATCAGCCCCAGCATTTT
NA	TRBV29-1	TRBJ1-2	NA	CSVHDSNYGYTF	TGCAGCGTTCATGACAGTAACTATGGCTACACCTTC
NA	TRBV7-2	TRBJ2-1	NA	CASSPAAVNEQFF	TGTGCCAGCAGCCCTGCGGCCGTCAATGAGCAGTTCTTC
NA	TRBV28	TRBJ2-1	NA	CASIPGTNYNEQFF	TGTGCCAGCATCCCCGGGACAAACTACAATGAGCAGTTCTTC
few	TRBV5-6	TRBJ2-7	NA	CASSYARRVPEQYF	TGTGCCAGCAGCTACGCTCGGCGGGTCCCAGAGCAGTACTTC
few	TRBV5-1	TRBJ1-1	NA	CASRLGVSVTEAFF	TGCGCCAGCCGATTAGGGGTATCGGTCACTGAAGCTTTCTTT
NA	TRBV30	TRBJ1-1	NA	CAWSEQLNTEAFF	TGTGCCTGGAGTGAACAGTTGAACACTGAAGCTTTCTTT
NA	TRBV5-1	TRBJ2-6	NA	CASSLGTSSGANVLTF	TGCGCCAGCAGCTTGGGCACGAGCTCTGGGGCCAACGTCCTGACTTTC
NA	TRBV5-4	TRBJ1-5	TRBD1	CASSFGTASNQPQHF	TGTGCCAGCAGCTTCGGGACAGCAAGCAATCAGCCCCAGCATTTT
few	TRBV7-2	TRBJ2-3	NA	CASSLKGRDDTQYF	TGTGCCAGCAGCTTAAAGGGACGTGACGATACGCAGTATTTT
NA	TRBV6-1	TRBJ2-2	NA	CASSDPGRGNTGELFF	TGTGCCAGCAGTGATCCCGGAAGGGGGAACACCGGGGAGCTGTTTTTT
NA	TRBV7-2	TRBJ2-5	NA	CASSPPPETQYF	TGTGCCAGCAGCCCCCCTCCAGAGACCCAGTACTTC
NA	TRBV7-9	TRBJ1-5	NA	CASSLVSSFGNQPQHF	TGTGCCAGCAGCTTAGTTTCGTCATTCGGCAATCAGCCCCAGCATTTT
NA	TRBV7-9	TRBJ2-7	TRBD1	CASNRGSPTQYF	TGTGCCAGTAACAGGGGCTCGCCGACGCAGTACTTC
few	TRBV5-1	TRBJ2-5	NA	CASSLEIETQYF	TGCGCCAGCAGCTTGGAGATTGAGACCCAGTACTTC
NA	TRBV5-1	TRBJ2-7	NA	CASGWGRANEQYF	TGCGCCAGCGGGTGGGGCAGGGCAAACGAGCAGTACTTC
NA	TRBV29-1	TRBJ2-2	TRBD1	CSVARQGKDGELFF	TGCAGCGTTGCCAGACAGGGGAAGGACGGGGAGCTGTTTTTT
NA	TRBV19	TRBJ1-1	TRBD1	CASREQGGLNTEAFF	TGTGCCAGTAGGGAACAGGGGGGATTGAACACTGAAGCTTTCTTT
NA	TRBV30	TRBJ2-7	NA	CAWSVLAGSNYEQYF	TGTGCCTGGAGTGTACTGGCGGGGAGCAACTACGAGCAGTACTTC